This TCR beta chain stems from a study of cytomegalovirus exposure and HLA in healthy donors (dated 2017 in TCRdb). About the study as a whole: According to an earlier analysis of around 600 of the donors, roughly 180 million T cells yielded roughly 100 million unique TCR beta sequences and about 280 Gb of sequence data. Of the roughly 400 genotyped donors, more than 75% were placed in the genetic ancestry cluster associated with self-reported Caucasian donors. Every discovery cohort repertoire had been produced on one sequencing platform. Across 300 to 400 genotyped donors of the cohort, an average of approximately 200,000 unique TCR beta nucleotide sequences per donor were sequenced, and around 20% of those sequences were non-productive. Class I and class II HLA loci were covered by the typing at four-digit resolution. Genome-wide SNP genotypes for about 55% of the roughly 670 donors were used in a later genetic analysis, which treated that subset as a discovery cohort. The study profiled the T cell repertoires of around 700 subjects by immunosequencing and related them to cytomegalovirus serostatus. An earlier analysis of some 500 of the donors applied high-throughput TCR beta sequencing to assess whether each TCR beta V gene segment acted as functional or pseudogenic. Alongside the repertoire data, information on donor age, sex, ethnicity and CMV serostatus was compiled. Because of strong linkage in the cohort, a handful of DR-DQ haplotypes were treated as single units for association and clustering. High-throughput TCR immunosequencing, statistical association of individual TCRs with disease status, and machine learning were combined to predict cytomegalovirus infection status. Typing coverage differed by locus: A, B, C, DRB1 and DQB1 were typed in about 620-640 donors, DQA1 in 522, DPA1 in 600 to 610, and DPB1 in about 450. The study aimed to test whether signatures of past pathogen exposure could be identified by cataloging public T cell receptors. An early release that covered several hundred HLA-typed donors contained approximately 300 gigabases of sequencing data and tens of millions of unique TCR sequences. Rather than drawing on any new phenotypic data, the later analysis identified candidate immune exposures from TCR beta sequences and the way those sequences occurred across donors. A separate validation cohort of approximately 130 different subjects was used in addition to the approximately 670-subject first cohort. A later analysis re-analyzed previously published TCR beta repertoires from roughly 600 donors and added high-resolution HLA genotyping to study TCR occurrence patterns.

Receptors were amplified or captured by the immunoSEQ multiplex PCR assay. For the multiplex PCR, a mixture combining 60 forward primers for TCR Vbeta segments and 13 reverse primers for TCR Jbeta segments was used. The CDR3 region of rearranged TCR beta genes was amplified from genomic DNA by a multiplex PCR assay. The Illumina HiSeq System was used to sequence the amplified TCR beta libraries as 87-base-pair reads. Per the original workflow: In a later analysis, some 80 million unique TCR beta chains were counted across the roughly 610 repertoires, and roughly 10 million of these chains were shared by at least two donors. To remove PCR and sequencing errors, raw reads were error-corrected and collapsed into unique sequences using a nearest-neighbor algorithm that merged closely related sequences. Alignment of CDR3 sequences to IMGT reference sequences was used to assign V, D and J gene segments. For a sequence to be retained, at least a six-nucleotide match to both a V gene segment and a J gene segment was required. Rearrangements were called productive when the CDR3 lacked stop codons and stayed in frame with V and J; all others were non-productive. Following IMGT convention, CDR3 was defined as the stretch from the second conserved V-encoded cysteine up to the conserved J-encoded phenylalanine. Sequences without an unambiguous match to a single V gene segment were excluded from the earlier analysis of approximately 600 of the donors. An earlier analysis of several hundred of the donors called V segments functional above 56.7% productive rearrangements and segregating when the between-donor standard deviation exceeded 5%. To diagnose cytomegalovirus status from the catalog of TCR beta chain sequences, a statistical classification framework was built. In a later analysis, TCR nucleotide sequences were compared against IMGT/GENE-DB human TR gene sequences so that V and J genes could be assigned. In a later analysis, CDR3 sequences and most-parsimonious VDJ recombination scenarios were assigned using the TCRdist pipeline. In a later analysis, each TCR beta chain was defined by its CDR3 amino acid sequence together with its V-gene family, and reads without a unique V-gene family were excluded. In a later analysis, some 600 highly shared, low-generation-probability nucleotide sequences were removed to address suspected cross-contamination and a sequencing artifact. A later analysis calculated a clonal expansion index for each public chain from normalized within-repertoire ranks of inferred template counts. In a later analysis, generation probabilities were computed using a VDJ recombination model fitted to out-of-frame rearrangements, and the results were checked against IGoR. In a later analysis, hypergeometric tests were used to score TCR-TCR, TCR-HLA and TCR-CMV co-occurrence, with a repertoire-size bias correction applied to TCR pairs. False discovery rates were estimated in a later analysis by permuting HLA or CMV assignments 20 times. In a later analysis, co-occurring TCRs were grouped using DBSCAN, with TCRdist sequence similarity added in when clustering inside HLA-allele-positive subsets. Co-occurrence clustering excluded repertoires with fewer than 30,000 or more than 120,000 public chains, plus five with anomalous nucleotide sharing. The table comes from immuneACCESS by way of TCRdb, which keeps in-frame sequences with V and J called. Part of the clones is missing from these tables; in studies checked, under half for an unresolved V gene and the rest for unknown reasons. D and trimming come from the DNA, and the V and J calls and clone size come from that table. The sample has 150,000 or so clones on record, 80% of them singletons. The top ten clones comprise 9.5% to 15% of the sample.

In total, about 650 healthy bone marrow donors made up the cohort. At the time of sampling, all cohort members were nominally healthy, though unrecorded immune exposures were likely present. The donor tested CMV seropositive, placing the donor among the 250 to 350 seropositive members of the cohort. A peripheral blood sample was provided by each donor, and peripheral blood mononuclear cells were used for TCR beta sequencing. The Qiagen DNeasy Blood Extraction Kit was used to extract genomic DNA from the blood cell samples. Concerning this clone itself: What antigen it recognizes has not been identified. Per-nucleotide qualities are absent, and no much larger clonotype sits a single base away.

Here is what the overall study found, with its caveats: In a later analysis, most CMV-associated TCR beta chains were found to appear HLA-restricted, with HLA associations seemingly driven largely by CMV exposure. Compared with the approximately 670-donor mean, donors in an Asian-associated ancestry cluster had fewer N-insertions in productive TCRs, according to a later genetic analysis. A further reported finding was that TCR beta sequences accurately predicted the HLA-A and HLA-B alleles for most subjects in the first cohort. The 87-base-pair reads could not distinguish some IMGT-functional V segments, including TRBV6-2 and TRBV6-3, so those segments were excluded. The only immune exposure information available for the cohort was CMV serostatus. A later analysis reported that several top co-occurrence clusters appeared linked to parvovirus B19, influenza, CMV and Epstein-Barr virus. An earlier analysis of around 540 of the donors showed that most TCR beta V segments appeared in productive rearrangements either about 90% or about 30% of the time, which broadly matched IMGT annotations. Because HLA typing was unavailable for some donors at each locus, only the typed subset was used in association tests. In both the original and validation cohorts, the classifier was reported to diagnose cytomegalovirus status with high specificity and sensitivity. Specific HLA alleles were associated with 16,951 TCR beta sequences at a false discovery rate of 0.05 in a later analysis. When HLA alleles, especially DR and DQ, strongly co-occurred, TCR associations were difficult to assign to individual alleles. Correlated functional status among segregating V segments might be attributable to linkage disequilibrium, but an unknown experimental factor could not be ruled out. Most TCR sequences were observed very rarely across donors, whereas some public TCRs were present in many individuals. The cohort was sequenced for TCR beta chains only, and without alpha or paired-chain data the features that could be detected were limited. In vitro tests confirmed that a few of the cytomegalovirus-associated TCR beta chains recognize cytomegalovirus antigens. Roughly uniform sequencing depth across donors was assumed in presence/absence analyses, although this assumption may not hold. The authors suggested that the approach could potentially be generalized to other disease states and immunological phenotypes. V-gene and J-gene trimming of TCR beta chains was associated with a missense DCLRE1C variant in a later genetic analysis, and the association was replicated in an independent cohort. A later analysis found that HLA-associated TCR beta chains were more clonally expanded and had lower generation probabilities than equally common non-associated chains. The study gave a list of under 200 TCR beta chains associated with cytomegalovirus. Roughly 15 rarely observed V segments, including chromosome 9 orphons, were excluded from the earlier analysis of several hundred of the donors because counts were too low. According to a later analysis, TCR association rates differed among HLA loci, with DRB1 alleles showing the most associated TCRs and HLA-C alleles showing the fewest. A cluster of highly shared sequence variants was judged likely to be a technical artifact of the sequencing pipeline.

V is shortened by 4 bases, J by 0 bases, and the region joining them spans 11 bases. The CDR3, from cysteine to phenylalanine, totals 15 residues. The read is trimmed to its CDR3 DNA, 45 bases read in frame from base 1. From a lookup of the germline V gene, CDR1 and CDR2 are MGHRA and YSYEKL. The source material was PBMCs. The chain is made from TRBV4-1 and TRBJ2-3; the D gene assignment is ambiguous. The TCR originated in a man aged 25 to 45 in good health and CMV-seropositive. CDR3 reads: CASSRSYQSTDTQYF. Here is the DNA: TGCGCCAGCAGCCGGAGCTACCAAAGCACAGATACGCAGTATTTT.